The rows below give T cell receptor beta chains drawn from one sample of a study of technical replicates of blood from a few donors. Assay: immunoSEQ multiplex PCR; the TCRdb copy retains only in-frame clones and omits some. The table shows 65,000 to 85,000 clones, with under 95% occurring only once. The specimen was T cells isolated from PBMCs. Every receptor here comes from a human donor in good health. CDR3s include the opening cysteine and the closing phenylalanine or tryptophan. Each record gives: J gene, clone size, D gene, V gene, CDR3 DNA, CDR3 protein. D genes are given only for firm matches. Clone size, where shown, is once, few, many, or a class for clones that have expanded.

j_call: TRBJ2-3; clone_size: .; d_call: TRBD1; v_call: TRBV7-3; cdr3_nt: TGTGCCAGCAGCAGAAGGACAGGGGCCCCCACAGATACGCAGTATTTT; cdr3_aa: CASSRRTGAPTDTQYF
j_call: TRBJ1-4; clone_size: .; d_call: .; v_call: TRBV6-5; cdr3_nt: TGTGCCAGCAGAACTATCAGGGTTGGTAATGAAAAACTGTTTTTT; cdr3_aa: CASRTIRVGNEKLFF
j_call: TRBJ2-3; clone_size: .; d_call: .; v_call: TRBV4-1; cdr3_nt: TGCGCCAGCAGCCAAGTGGGCGGGGTGGCAGATACGCAGTATTTT; cdr3_aa: CASSQVGGVADTQYF
j_call: TRBJ2-4; clone_size: .; d_call: .; v_call: TRBV5-1; cdr3_nt: TGCGCCAGCAGCTTTGGCACCCCGCGAGGAAACATTCAGTACTTC; cdr3_aa: CASSFGTPRGNIQYF
j_call: TRBJ2-6; clone_size: .; d_call: .; v_call: TRBV28; cdr3_nt: TGTGCCAGCAGTTTGTTACAGGGTACTACTGGGGCCAACGTCCTGACTTTC; cdr3_aa: CASSLLQGTTGANVLTF
j_call: TRBJ1-2; clone_size: once; d_call: TRBD1; v_call: TRBV6-5; cdr3_nt: TGTGCCAGCAGTCCGAAGACAGGGACCGCGGGCTACACCTTC; cdr3_aa: CASSPKTGTAGYTF
j_call: TRBJ2-1; clone_size: once; d_call: TRBD1; v_call: TRBV6-4; cdr3_nt: TGTGCCAGCAGTGACGGACAGGGTGCCTACAATGAGCAGTTCTTC; cdr3_aa: CASSDGQGAYNEQFF
j_call: TRBJ2-1; clone_size: once; d_call: .; v_call: TRBV4-1; cdr3_nt: TGCGCCAGCAGCCAAGATCTAGCCGGACTCTACAATGAGCAGTTCTTC; cdr3_aa: CASSQDLAGLYNEQFF
j_call: TRBJ2-1; clone_size: .; d_call: .; v_call: TRBV5-8; cdr3_nt: TGTGCCTACAGGGTTTACAATGAGCAGTTCTTC; cdr3_aa: CAYRVYNEQFF
j_call: TRBJ2-5; clone_size: once; d_call: .; v_call: TRBV29-1; cdr3_nt: TGCAGCGTTGAAAAGGCTAGCGAGTACCAAGAGACCCAGTACTTC; cdr3_aa: CSVEKASEYQETQYF
j_call: TRBJ1-1; clone_size: few; d_call: .; v_call: TRBV29-1; cdr3_nt: TGCAGCGTTCGATGGAGCGCTGAAGCTTTCTTT; cdr3_aa: CSVRWSAEAFF
j_call: TRBJ1-1; clone_size: .; d_call: TRBD1; v_call: TRBV4-1; cdr3_nt: TGCGCCAGCAGCCAAGGGGGACAGGATGAAGCTTTCTTT; cdr3_aa: CASSQGGQDEAFF
j_call: TRBJ2-5; clone_size: .; d_call: .; v_call: TRBV2; cdr3_nt: TGTGCCAGCGGGGGGACTTACGCCCACAAGACCCAGTACTTC; cdr3_aa: CASGGTYAHKTQYF
j_call: TRBJ1-1; clone_size: once; d_call: .; v_call: TRBV10-3; cdr3_nt: TGTGCCATCTTACAGGGTCGGGGCACTGAAGCTTTCTTT; cdr3_aa: CAILQGRGTEAFF
j_call: TRBJ2-3; clone_size: .; d_call: .; v_call: TRBV9; cdr3_nt: TGTGCCAGCAGCGTAGGGGCGAGTAGGTCAGATACGCAGTATTTT; cdr3_aa: CASSVGASRSDTQYF